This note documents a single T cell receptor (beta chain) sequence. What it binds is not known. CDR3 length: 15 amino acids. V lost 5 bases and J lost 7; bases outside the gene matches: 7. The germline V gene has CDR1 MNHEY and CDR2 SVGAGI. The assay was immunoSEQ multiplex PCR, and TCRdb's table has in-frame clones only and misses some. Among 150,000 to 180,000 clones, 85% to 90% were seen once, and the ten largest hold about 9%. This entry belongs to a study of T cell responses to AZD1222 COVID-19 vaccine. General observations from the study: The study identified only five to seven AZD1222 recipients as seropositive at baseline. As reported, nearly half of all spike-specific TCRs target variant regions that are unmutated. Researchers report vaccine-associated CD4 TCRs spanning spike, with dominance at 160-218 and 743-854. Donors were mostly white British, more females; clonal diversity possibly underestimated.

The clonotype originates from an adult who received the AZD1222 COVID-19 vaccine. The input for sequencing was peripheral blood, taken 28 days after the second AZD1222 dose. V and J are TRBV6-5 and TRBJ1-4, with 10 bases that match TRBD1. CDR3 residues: CASSRQGAEIEKLFF. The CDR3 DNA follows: TGTGCCAGCAGTCGACAGGGGGCCGAAATTGAAAAACTGTTTTTT.